The T cell receptor (beta chain) described here comes from a study of cytomegalovirus exposure and HLA in healthy donors. The PCR made use of 60 Vbeta and 13 Jbeta primers. Per the original methods: Approximately 83 million unique TCR beta chains, 8.5 million to 14 million shared, were counted in a later analysis. TCRdb keeps only in-frame clones here, not all; method: immunoSEQ multiplex PCR. Clonal size and the V and J genes are those of that table, whereas D and trimming came from the DNA. The sample has approximately 190,000 clones, approximately 82% seen once; the top ten hold less than 2%. Concerning this clone: Its matching antigen is unknown.

Healthy bone marrow donors made up the donor group. Notes on the study in general: Apart from CMV serostatus, no immune exposure information was available. As was reported, the classifier diagnosed cytomegalovirus status with high specificity and sensitivity.

V dropped 1 base and J dropped 5; count of bases not matched to a gene: 2. Germline V lookup: CDR1 SGHTA, CDR2 FQGNSA. CDR3 size: 14 residues. Input material: PBMCs. This sequence was found in a woman younger than 30 in good health and CMV-seronegative. This chain connects TRBV7-2 to TRBJ2-5; TRBD2 matches 9 bases. Written as DNA, the CDR3 is TGTGCCAGCAGCTTAGTGCGGGAGGGCGAGACCCAGTACTTC. Protein product: CASSLVREGETQYF.